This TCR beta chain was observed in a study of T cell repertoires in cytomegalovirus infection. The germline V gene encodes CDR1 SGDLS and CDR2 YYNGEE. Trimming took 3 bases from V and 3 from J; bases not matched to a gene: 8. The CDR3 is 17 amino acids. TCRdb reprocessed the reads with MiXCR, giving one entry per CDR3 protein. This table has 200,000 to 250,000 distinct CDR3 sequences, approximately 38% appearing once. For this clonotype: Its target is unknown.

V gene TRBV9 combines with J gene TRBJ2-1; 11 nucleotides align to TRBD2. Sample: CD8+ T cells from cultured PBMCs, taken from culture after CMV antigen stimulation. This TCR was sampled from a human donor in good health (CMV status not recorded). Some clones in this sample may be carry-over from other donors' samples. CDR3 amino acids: CASSGRLAGPNYNEQFF. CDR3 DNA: TGTGCCAGCAGCGGGCGACTAGCGGGACCAAACTACAATGAGCAGTTCTTC.